This T cell receptor (beta chain) comes out of a study of T cell responses to AZD1222 COVID-19 vaccine. Method: immunoSEQ multiplex PCR; TCRdb's copy keeps in-frame clones and lacks some. The profile shows some 180,000 clones, approximately 90% of them singletons. This CDR3 comprises 16 residues. The germline V gene has CDR1 MDHEN and CDR2 SYDVKM. V shed 6 bases and J 0 bases; nucleotides not matched to a gene: 6. This clonotype originated in an adult who received the MenACWY meningococcal vaccine as a control. The rearrangement links TRBV28 to TRBJ1-3; 9 bases match TRBD1. The source material was peripheral blood, sampled 28 days after the second dose of the MenACWY control vaccine. The CDR3 protein is CASSPGQGSSGNTIYF. The CDR3 DNA follows: TGTGCCAGCAGCCCGGGACAGGGAAGCTCTGGAAACACCATATATTTT.